These 2 T cell receptor beta chains were sequenced from one sample in a study of blood T cell repertoires in COVID-19. Assay: immunoSEQ multiplex PCR; the TCRdb copy retains only in-frame clones and omits some. The table records over 65,000 clones, 80% of them present only once. The sequenced sample consisted of peripheral blood. These receptors were collected from a woman aged 40 to 49 with active or convalescent COVID-19.

The CDR3: CASRQGWDTEAFF. The DNA for the CDR3 is TGTGCCAGCAGGCAGGGGTGGGATACTGAAGCTTTCTTT. This sequence joins TRBV27 and TRBJ1-1, with D possibly matching TRBD1 (6 bases). Germline values: CDR1 MNHEY, CDR2 SMNVEV (reference sequence). V lost 6 bases and J lost 5, with 13 bases in between. The CDR3 extends over 13 amino acids.

This clone showed up just once. The rearrangement uses TRBV10-3 and TRBJ2-5; 8 nucleotides agree with TRBD2. V shed 10 bases and J 2 bases; nucleotides not matched to a gene: 12. Germline V gene data show CDR1 as ENHRY and CDR2 as SYGVKD. This CDR3 region has 15 residues. This CDR3 reads CATMPPGLGQETQYF. The CDR3 DNA sequence: TGTGCCACCATGCCGCCGGGACTAGGGCAAGAGACCCAGTACTTC.